This TCR beta chain was captured in a study of cytomegalovirus exposure and HLA in healthy donors. About the research overall: T cells numbering 150 million to 200 million yielded more than 95 million unique TCR beta sequences in an earlier analysis. A data release that came early held roughly 90 million unique TCRs from HLA-typed donors.

Points on this clone: Within the sample, other DNA sequences also encode this same CDR3.

Primers for the PCR totalled 60 Vbeta and 13 Jbeta. Data came from immunoSEQ multiplex PCR; TCRdb stores just in-frame clones and leaves some out. There are 190,000 or so clones in the sample; around 79% occur only once, and 0.39% lies in the top ten. Germline lookup yields CDR1 WSHSY and CDR2 SAAADI. This CDR3 is built from 14 residues. After removal of 3 bases from V and 3 bases from J, the junction contained 4 bases not matched to a gene. This TCR derives from a male donor in good health and CMV-seropositive. Sequencing was performed on PBMCs. The V and J genes are TRBV10-2 and TRBJ2-7; 8 bases are a match to TRBD1. The CDR3 protein is CASSDSGQGYEQYF. In DNA, the CDR3 is TGCGCCAGCAGTGATTCCGGACAGGGCTACGAGCAGTACTTC.